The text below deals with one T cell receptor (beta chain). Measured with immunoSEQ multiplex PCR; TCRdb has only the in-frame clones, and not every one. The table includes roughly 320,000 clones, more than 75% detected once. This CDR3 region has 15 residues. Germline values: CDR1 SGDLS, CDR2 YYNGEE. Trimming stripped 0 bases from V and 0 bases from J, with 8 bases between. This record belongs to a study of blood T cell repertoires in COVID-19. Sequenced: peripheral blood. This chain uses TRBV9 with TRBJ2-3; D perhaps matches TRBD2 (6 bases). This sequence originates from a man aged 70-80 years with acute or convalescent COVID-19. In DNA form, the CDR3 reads TGTGCCAGCAGCGTAGCCGGGAGAAGCACAGATACGCAGTATTTT. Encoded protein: CASSVAGRSTDTQYF.